This T cell receptor (beta chain) derives from a study of tissue T cells after allogeneic stem cell transplantation. Study-level results: Across patients, clones rarely overlapped, yet motif clusters were shared tissue-specifically.

The CDR3 runs 15 residues. The V gene end was trimmed by 0 bases and the J gene end by 4 bases; junction bases not matched to a gene: 5. Germline values: CDR1 LGHNA, CDR2 YNLKQL (reference sequence). Assay: immunoSEQ multiplex PCR; the TCRdb copy retains only in-frame clones and omits some. The sample consists of fewer than 10,000 clones, over 40% of them appearing once. Indicated time point: mouse harvest day 7 after allogeneic transplant. Mouse grafts combined 10^7 T-cell-depleted bone marrow cells with 10^6 splenic CD5+ T cells. Mice had MHC-mismatched B6 into BALB/c GVHD, sampled day 7 or 14. Comment on this clone: Its cognate antigen is unknown. Gene names denote mouse genes. From the germline J gene comes the end of the CDR3, since the read stops 1 residue before it.

The TCR was taken from a female BALB/c mouse given C57BL/6 T cells with graft-versus-host disease after an allogeneic hematopoietic cell transplant. The genes are TRBV5 and TRBJ2-7; 8 nucleotides agree with TRBD1. Sequencing was carried out using gut tissue. The CDR3: CASSQDLRQGYEQYF. Incomplete CDR3 DNA: TGTGCCAGCAGCCAAGATTTGAGACAGGGGTATGAACAGTAC.